Shown below are 27 T cell receptor beta chains from a single sample sequenced in a study of T cells in Graves' hyperthyroidism and ophthalmopathy. The investigators amplified TCR beta CDR3 regions from RNA transcripts. An initial round of RT-PCR targeting the TCR CDR3 relied on the HTBI primer set. TCRdb called the multiplex PCR reads again in MiXCR, with one record for every CDR3 protein. The repertoire has about 300,000 distinct CDR3 sequences, 16% of them found once; the top ten carry around 34%. Sequencing was carried out using blood. All receptors derive from a man aged 25-40 years with Graves' hyperthyroidism.

This chain connects TRBV3-1 to TRBJ2-5; TRBD2 agrees at 14 bases. Germline V lookup: CDR1 LGHDT, CDR2 YNNKEL (reference sequence). The CDR3 extends over 17 amino acids. Germline trimming cut 1 base from V and 6 bases from J; bases unmatched to any gene: 7. This CDR3 reads CASSQATGTSGSKTQYF. Here the CDR3 DNA reads TGTGCCAGCAGCCAAGCTACCGGGACTAGCGGGAGTAAGACCCAGTACTTC.

The sample holds many counts of this clonotype. The J gene is TRBJ2-2, the V gene TRBV5-1; 8 bases align to TRBD2. Germline assignment: CDR1 SGHRS and CDR2 YFSETQ. The CDR3 extends over 15 amino acids. The trim removed 3 bases at V and 6 bases at J, leaving 7 bases unmatched. The CDR3 DNA follows: TGCGCCAGCAGCTCGGGAACTAGCGGAGCCGGGGAGCTGTTTTTT. It specifies CASSSGTSGAGELFF. Full variable domain (outside the CDR3, taken from reference TRBV5-1 and TRBJ2-2): KAGVTQTPRYLIKTRGQQVTLSCSPISGHRSVSWYQQTPGQGLQFLFEYFSETQRNKGNFPGRFSGRQFSNSRSEMNVSTLELGDSALYLCASSSGTSGAGELFFGEGSRLTVL.

This clonotype appeared a few times. This CDR3 fails to terminate in the conserved phenylalanine or tryptophan, so it likely reflects a read error. The chain employs TRBV2 and TRBJ1-2, with 9 bases identical to TRBD1. Losses at the gene ends were 6 bases for V and 8 bases for J; bases not matched to a gene: 13. CDR3 length: 15 residues. Germline values: CDR1 SNHLY, CDR2 FYNNEI. The CDR3: CASSSNRGRTQGYTL. The CDR3 DNA reads TGTGCCAGCAGCTCTAACAGGGGGCGAACGCAGGGCTACACCCTC.

The chain carries TRBV19 and TRBJ2-7; perhaps TRBD1 as D (6 bases). Germline assignment: CDR1 LNHDA and CDR2 SQIVND (reference sequence). Trimming took off 4 bases at V and 6 bases at J, with 10 bases between the two ends. The CDR3 is 12 amino acids. CDR3 protein: CASSNDRIEQYF. DNA for the CDR3: TGTGCCAGTAGTAACGACAGGATCGAGCAGTACTTC.

This clonotype was counted at least ten times. The CDR3 bases are TGTGCCAGCAGTTACTCTAACGGGGGGACGGGGGAGACCCAGTACTTC. Its protein product is CASSYSNGGTGETQYF. The chain joins TRBV6-5 to TRBJ2-5, with TRBD2 matching 7 bases. The CDR3 covers 16 residues. V lost 0 bases, J lost 5 bases, and 9 bases stayed unmatched. CDR1 and CDR2 (germline): MNHEY, SVGAGI.

This clonotype was seen repeatedly, ten times or more. The chain is built from TRBV7-9 and TRBJ2-1; D call uncertain. The CDR3 has 11 residues. Trimming took 3 bases from V and 10 from J, leaving 7 bases between them. Germline V lookup: CDR1 SEHNR, CDR2 FQNEAQ (reference sequence). CDR3 residues: CASSLSREQFF. CDR3 nucleotides: TGTGCCAGCAGCTTGTCTAGGGAGCAGTTCTTC.

The sample holds many counts of this clonotype. The genes are TRBV28 and TRBJ2-3; D remains unclear. This CDR3 has 14 residues. Trimming removed 9 bases at V and 1 base at J, with 14 bases between. Germline assignment: CDR1 MDHEN and CDR2 SYDVKM. CDR3 region: CASKGRQGTDTQYF. CDR3 nucleotides: TGTGCCAGTAAAGGCCGCCAAGGCACAGATACGCAGTATTTT.

This chain links TRBV2 with TRBJ2-7; D unresolved. Trimming pared 8 bases from V and 3 bases from J, leaving 5 bases between. Germline values: CDR1 SNHLY, CDR2 FYNNEI. The CDR3 covers 10 residues. This CDR3 reads CASFGYEQYF. The DNA of the CDR3 is TGTGCCAGCTTCGGCTACGAGCAGTACTTC. The full variable domain, its missing parts supplied by reference TRBV2 and TRBJ2-7, is EPEVTQTPSHQVTQMGQEVILRCVPISNHLYFYWYRQILGQKVEFLVSFYNNEISEKSEIFDDQFSVERPDGSNFTLKIRSTKLEDSAMYFCASFGYEQYFGPGTRLTVT.

This clonotype was seen repeatedly, ten times or more. The CDR3 DNA is TGTGCCAGCAGCTCGGCAGGGGTGAGGGACACCGGGGAGCTGTTTTTT. Translating it yields CASSSAGVRDTGELFF. The rearrangement joins TRBV7-9 to TRBJ2-2, with a tentative D call TRBD1 (6 bases). CDR1 and CDR2 from the germline V gene are SEHNR and FQNEAQ (reference sequence). V gave up 4 bases and J gave up 3 bases, with 15 bases separating them. The CDR3 has 16 residues.

The chain combines TRBV5-6 with TRBJ1-2; 7 bases fit TRBD1. Trimming at V came to 5 bases and at J to 4 bases, leaving 14 bases not matched to a gene. The CDR3 extends over 16 amino acids. Germline CDR1 and CDR2: SGHDT and YYEEEE. This chain's CDR3 is CASSFDGQEGGYGYTF. In DNA form, the CDR3 reads TGTGCCAGCAGTTTTGACGGACAGGAAGGGGGCTATGGCTACACCTTC.

The table lists this clonotype with many counts. DNA for the CDR3: TGTGCCAGCAGCCCGGGACTAGCGGGAGGCTCAGATACGCAGTATTTT. It codes for CASSPGLAGGSDTQYF. This chain joins TRBV5-6 and TRBJ2-3, with 15 bases matching TRBD2. The V segment lost 4 bases and the J segment 4 bases; nucleotides outside the gene matches: 4. The CDR3 is 16 amino acids. Germline CDR1 is SGHDT and CDR2 is YYEEEE.

This clonotype was detected only a few times. A junction boundary mismatches the germline segment, possibly from a read error. V is TRBV3-1 and J is TRBJ1-2; TRBD1 might be the D (6 bases). Germline CDR1 is LGHDT and CDR2 is YNNKEL (reference sequence). The length of the CDR3 is 15 residues. CDR3 amino acids: CASTQGGGPGYGYTF. The CDR3 coding sequence is TGTGCCAGCACCCAAGGGGGAGGTCCCGGGTATGGCTACACCTTC. Complete variable domain (other parts from reference TRBV3-1 and TRBJ1-2): DTAVSQTPKYLVTQMGNDKSIKCEQNLGHDTMYWYKQDSKKFLKIMFSYNNKELIINETVPNRFSPKSPDKAHLNLHINSLELGDSAVYFCASTQGGGPGYGYTFGSGTRLTVV.

This clonotype came up a few times. The rearrangement links TRBV2 to TRBJ2-7; D is perhaps TRBD1 or TRBD2 (5 bases each). Germline V gives CDR1 SNHLY, CDR2 FYNNEI. CDR3 size: 15 residues. The germline V and J ends were trimmed by 4 bases and 3 bases, with 16 bases remaining between them. The CDR3 DNA is TGTGCCAGCAGTGCCTCCGGGACGGGGCTCTACGAGCAGTACTTC. It translates to CASSASGTGLYEQYF. The full variable domain, with the rest looked up from reference TRBV2 and TRBJ2-7, is EPEVTQTPSHQVTQMGQEVILRCVPISNHLYFYWYRQILGQKVEFLVSFYNNEISEKSEIFDDQFSVERPDGSNFTLKIRSTKLEDSAMYFCASSASGTGLYEQYFGPGTRLTVT.

V gene TRBV5-1 combines with J gene TRBJ2-1; TRBD2 matches at 10 bases. Germline V gives CDR1 SGHRS, CDR2 YFSETQ. The length of the CDR3 is 15 residues. V was pared by 0 bases and J by 8 bases, with 5 bases of the junction left unmatched. The chain's CDR3 is CASSLELAGRYEQFF. Written as DNA, the CDR3 is TGCGCCAGCAGCTTGGAACTAGCGGGAAGGTATGAGCAGTTCTTC. Drawing the rest from reference TRBV5-1 and TRBJ2-1, the complete variable domain is KAGVTQTPRYLIKTRGQQVTLSCSPISGHRSVSWYQQTPGQGLQFLFEYFSETQRNKGNFPGRFSGRQFSNSRSEMNVSTLELGDSALYLCASSLELAGRYEQFFGPGTRLTVL.

This clonotype was found many times. This rearrangement joins TRBV28 to TRBJ1-1; 10 positions match TRBD1. The CDR3 contains 14 residues. Germline CDR1 and CDR2: MDHEN and SYDVKM. The V segment lost 6 bases and the J segment 4 bases; nucleotides outside the gene matches: 5. The CDR3 protein is CASSAWTGGTEAFF. The CDR3 DNA sequence: TGTGCCAGCAGCGCCTGGACAGGGGGCACTGAAGCTTTCTTT.

Notes on this clonotype: This may be a read error, as it is one base from a much larger clone. The chain couples TRBV19 to TRBJ1-1; 8 bases agree with TRBD1. This CDR3 contains 14 residues. The germline CDR1 and CDR2 sequences are LNHDA and SQIVND (reference sequence). The CDR3 protein is CASSFSGGGTGAFF. The CDR3 coding sequence is TGTGCCAGTAGTTTCTCAGGGGGCGGCACTGGAGCTTTCTTT.

This clonotype was counted at least ten times. The genes are TRBV5-5 and TRBJ1-2, with D possibly TRBD1 on 6 matching bases. Germline V gene lookup returns CDR1 SGHKS and CDR2 YYEKEE (reference sequence). Trimming pared 4 bases from V and 8 bases from J, leaving 15 bases between. The CDR3 spans 13 residues. This CDR3 reads CASSENRVGGYTF. The CDR3 DNA is TGTGCCAGCAGCGAAAACAGGGTTGGAGGCTACACCTTC.

This clonotype has more than one count but fewer than ten. In nucleotides, the CDR3 is TGCGCCAGCAGCCCCGGACAGGGGCCGCAAGAGACCCAGTACTTC. It specifies CASSPGQGPQETQYF. The V call is TRBV5-1, the J call TRBJ2-5, with TRBD1 matching over 9 bases. CDR3 length: 15 amino acids. Trimming at V came to 4 bases and at J to 2 bases, leaving 6 bases not matched to a gene. The germline V gene encodes CDR1 SGHRS and CDR2 YFSETQ.

This chain uses TRBV7-2 with TRBJ1-4; the D is unclear. The germline CDR1 and CDR2 sequences are SGHTA and FQGNSA. Trimming cost V 5 bases and J 7 bases, with 11 bases left between them. The CDR3 runs 13 residues. The CDR3 region is CASSVNRGEKLFF. The CDR3 coding sequence is TGTGCCAGCAGCGTAAATCGGGGTGAAAAACTGTTTTTT. Using reference TRBV7-2 and TRBJ1-4 for the parts outside the CDR3, the full variable domain is GAGVSQSPSNKVTEKGKDVELRCDPISGHTALYWYRQSLGQGLEFLIYFQGNSAPDKSGLPSDRFSAERTGGSVSTLTIQRTQQEDSAVYLCASSVNRGEKLFFGSGTQLSVL.

This clonotype has just a few counts. This sequence joins TRBV27 and TRBJ1-1, with 10 bases identical to TRBD1. V was pared by 2 bases and J by 4 bases, with 10 bases of the junction left unmatched. CDR3 length equals 17 residues. The germline gives CDR1 MNHEY, CDR2 SMNVEV (reference sequence). CDR3 sequence (DNA): TGTGCCAGCAGTTTAACCTTCCGGGACAGGGGATTCACTGAAGCTTTCTTT. It translates to CASSLTFRDRGFTEAFF.

This clonotype was recorded at least ten times. The chain employs TRBV12-3 or TRBV12-4 and TRBJ2-1; the match to TRBD2 covers 7 bases. V lost 6 bases and J lost 10; bases outside the gene matches: 9. This CDR3 has 13 amino acids. The CDR3 region has the DNA TGTGCCAGCAGCTACGGACTAGTCAACGAGCAGTTCTTC. The encoded protein is CASSYGLVNEQFF.

This clonotype was counted between two and nine times. The chain is built from TRBV28 and TRBJ2-7; D possibly corresponds to TRBD1 (5 bases). V lost 6 bases and J 4 bases, leaving 16 bases between the germline ends. The CDR3 covers 14 residues. Germline V CDR1 and CDR2: MDHEN, SYDVKM. The DNA of the CDR3 is TGTGCCAGCAGACCAGGGAATCCATGGTACGAGCAGTACTTC. Amino acid sequence: CASRPGNPWYEQYF.

This clonotype was observed many times. V and J are TRBV2 and TRBJ2-7; no clear D gene. The CDR3 covers 12 residues. Looked up from germline, CDR1 is SNHLY and CDR2 is FYNNEI. CDR3 sequence: CASSESSVALSV. The DNA of the CDR3 is TGTGCCAGCAGTGAATCTTCTGTGGCCCTATCGGTC.

In nucleotides, the CDR3 is TGCGCCAGCAGTCCCACAGGGAATCGGTACGAGCAGTACTTC. Residues: CASSPTGNRYEQYF. The rearrangement joins TRBV4-1 to TRBJ2-7, with D perhaps TRBD1 (6 bases). Germline V lookup: CDR1 MGHRA, CDR2 YSYEKL. V lost 6 bases and J lost 4, with 16 bases in between. The CDR3 contains 14 residues.

The chain uses TRBV11-2 and TRBJ2-3; D might be TRBD2 (6 bases). Deletions cut 0 bases from V and 11 bases from J, with 12 bases between. The germline V gene encodes CDR1 SGHAT and CDR2 FQNNGV. The length of the CDR3 is 13 residues. The CDR3 loop reads CASSLDRGSEQYF. The DNA for the CDR3 is TGTGCCAGCAGCTTAGATCGGGGGTCCGAGCAGTATTTT.

This clonotype was detected ten times or more. The chain combines TRBV12-5 with TRBJ2-1, with a weak D call TRBD2 (6 bases). The CDR3 runs 17 residues. V lost 6 bases, J lost 0 bases, and 18 bases lay in between. CDR1 is LGHNT and CDR2 is FRNRAP in the germline V gene. CDR3 DNA: TGTGCTAGTGGCCTAACTCGAGCGGGCCTCTCCTACAATGAGCAGTTCTTC. This translates into CASGLTRAGLSYNEQFF.

The table lists this clonotype with many counts. The V and J genes are TRBV6-1 and TRBJ2-5, with D possibly TRBD2 on 6 matching bases. Germline V gives CDR1 MNHNS, CDR2 SASEGT. CDR3 length: 14 residues. Trimming cost V 5 bases and J 4 bases, with 14 bases left between them. CDR3 in DNA: TGTGCCAGCAGTACCCTCGGGCGGGGAGAGACCCAGTACTTC. Protein: CASSTLGRGETQYF.